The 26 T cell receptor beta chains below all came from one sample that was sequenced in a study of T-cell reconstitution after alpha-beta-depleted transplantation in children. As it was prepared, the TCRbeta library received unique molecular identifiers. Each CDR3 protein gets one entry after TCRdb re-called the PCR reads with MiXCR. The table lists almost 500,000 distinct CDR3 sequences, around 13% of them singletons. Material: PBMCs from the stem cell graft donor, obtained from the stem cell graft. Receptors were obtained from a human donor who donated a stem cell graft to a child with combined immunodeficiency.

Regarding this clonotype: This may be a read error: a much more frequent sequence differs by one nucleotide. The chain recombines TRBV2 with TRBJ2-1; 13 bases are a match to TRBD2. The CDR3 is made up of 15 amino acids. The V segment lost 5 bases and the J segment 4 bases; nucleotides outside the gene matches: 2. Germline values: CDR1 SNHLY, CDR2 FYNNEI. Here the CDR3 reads CASSKLAGGYNEQFF. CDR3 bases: TGTGCCAGCAGTAAACTAGCGGGAGGGTACAATGAGCAGTTCTTC.

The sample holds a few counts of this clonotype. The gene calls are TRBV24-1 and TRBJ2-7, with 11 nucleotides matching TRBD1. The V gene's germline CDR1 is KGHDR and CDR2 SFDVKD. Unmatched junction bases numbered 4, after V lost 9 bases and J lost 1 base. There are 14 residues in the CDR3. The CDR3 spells CATQGTGGSYEQYF. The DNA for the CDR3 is TGTGCCACCCAAGGGACAGGGGGTTCCTACGAGCAGTACTTC.

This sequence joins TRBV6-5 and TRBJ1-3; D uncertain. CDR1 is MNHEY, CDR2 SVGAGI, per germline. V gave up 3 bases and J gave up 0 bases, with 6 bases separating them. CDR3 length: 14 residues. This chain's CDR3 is CASSYTVSGNTIYF. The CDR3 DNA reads TGTGCCAGCAGTTATACCGTCTCTGGAAACACCATATATTTT.

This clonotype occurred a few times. CDR3 loop: CASSRQRADNEQFF. The CDR3 region has the DNA TGTGCCAGCAGCCGCCAAAGGGCCGACAATGAGCAGTTCTTC. The chain combines TRBV11-3 with TRBJ2-1; D is unresolved. Trimming stripped 5 bases from V and 5 bases from J, with 13 bases between. This CDR3 has 14 residues. Germline V gene data show CDR1 as SGHNT and CDR2 as YENEEA. The full variable domain, rest sourced from reference TRBV11-3 and TRBJ2-1, is EAGVVQSPRYKIIEKKQPVAFWCNPISGHNTLYWYLQNLGQGPELLIRYENEEAVDDSQLPKDRFSAERLKGVDSTLKIQPAELGDSAVYLCASSRQRADNEQFFGPGTRLTVL.

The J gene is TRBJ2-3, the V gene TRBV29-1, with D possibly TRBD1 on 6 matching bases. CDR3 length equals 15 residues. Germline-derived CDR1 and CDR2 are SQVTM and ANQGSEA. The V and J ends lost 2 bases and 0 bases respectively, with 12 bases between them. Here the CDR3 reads CSVETGQRSTDTQYF. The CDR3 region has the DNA TGCAGCGTTGAAACGGGACAACGTAGCACAGATACGCAGTATTTT.

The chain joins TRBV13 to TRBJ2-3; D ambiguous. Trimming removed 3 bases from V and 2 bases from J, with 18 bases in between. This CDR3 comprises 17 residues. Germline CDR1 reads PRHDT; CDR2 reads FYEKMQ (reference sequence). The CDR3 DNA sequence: TGTGCCAGCAGCTTCAAGATAGGCTTTAGAAACACAGATACGCAGTATTTT. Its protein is CASSFKIGFRNTDTQYF.

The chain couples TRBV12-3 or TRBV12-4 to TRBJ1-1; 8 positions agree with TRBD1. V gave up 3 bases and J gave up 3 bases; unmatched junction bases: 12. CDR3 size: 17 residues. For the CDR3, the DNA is TGTGCCAGCAGTTTCGGGACAGGATTTGGGGTGGACACTGAAGCTTTCTTT. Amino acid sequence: CASSFGTGFGVDTEAFF.

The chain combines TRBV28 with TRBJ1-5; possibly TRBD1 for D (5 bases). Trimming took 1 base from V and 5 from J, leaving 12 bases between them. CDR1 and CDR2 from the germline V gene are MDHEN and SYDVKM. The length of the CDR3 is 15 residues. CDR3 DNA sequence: TGTGCCAGCAGTTTATTGGGGGGATCAGATCAGCCCCAGCATTTT. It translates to CASSLLGGSDQPQHF.

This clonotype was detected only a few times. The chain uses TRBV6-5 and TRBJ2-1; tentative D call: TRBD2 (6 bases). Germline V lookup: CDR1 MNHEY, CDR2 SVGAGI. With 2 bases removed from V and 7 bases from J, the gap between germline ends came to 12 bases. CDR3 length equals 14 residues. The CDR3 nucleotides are TGTGCCAGCAGTTACAGTCCGGAGGGGAATGAGCAGTTCTTC. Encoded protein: CASSYSPEGNEQFF.

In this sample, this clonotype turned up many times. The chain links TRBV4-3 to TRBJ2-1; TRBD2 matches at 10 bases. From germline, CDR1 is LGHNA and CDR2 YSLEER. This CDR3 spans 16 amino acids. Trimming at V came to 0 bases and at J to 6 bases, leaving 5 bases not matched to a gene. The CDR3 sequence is CASSQDKQRGGNEQFF. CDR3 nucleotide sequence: TGCGCCAGCAGCCAAGATAAGCAGCGGGGGGGCAATGAGCAGTTCTTC.

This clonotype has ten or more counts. CDR3 amino acids: CSARFSGRAFSYNEQFF. The CDR3 DNA reads TGCAGTGCTAGATTCAGCGGGAGGGCATTTTCCTACAATGAGCAGTTCTTC. The chain uses TRBV20-1 and TRBJ2-1, with 10 positions matching TRBD2. Trimming took 2 bases from V and 1 from J; bases not matched to a gene: 8. Germline loops: CDR1 DFQATT, CDR2 SNEGSKA (reference sequence). This CDR3 is 17 amino acids long.

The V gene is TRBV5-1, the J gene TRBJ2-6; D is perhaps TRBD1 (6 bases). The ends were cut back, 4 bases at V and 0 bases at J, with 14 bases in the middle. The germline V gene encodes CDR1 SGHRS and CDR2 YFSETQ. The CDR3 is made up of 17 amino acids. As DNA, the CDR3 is TGCGCCAGCAGCCACCGGACAGTCAGCTCTGGGGCCAACGTCCTGACTTTC. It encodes CASSHRTVSSGANVLTF.

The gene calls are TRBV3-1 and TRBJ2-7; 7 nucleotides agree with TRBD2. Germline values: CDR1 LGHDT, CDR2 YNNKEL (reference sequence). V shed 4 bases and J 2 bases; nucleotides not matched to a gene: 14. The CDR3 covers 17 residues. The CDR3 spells CASSLGRLADPTYEQYF. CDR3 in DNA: TGTGCCAGCAGCCTCGGACGACTAGCAGATCCCACCTACGAGCAGTACTTC.

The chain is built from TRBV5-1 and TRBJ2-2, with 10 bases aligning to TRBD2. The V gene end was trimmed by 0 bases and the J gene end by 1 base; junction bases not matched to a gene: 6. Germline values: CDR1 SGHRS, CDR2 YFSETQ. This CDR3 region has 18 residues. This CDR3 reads CASSLAVLAGGNTGELFF. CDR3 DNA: TGCGCCAGCAGCTTGGCCGTGTTAGCGGGAGGGAACACCGGGGAGCTGTTTTTT.

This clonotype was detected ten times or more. CDR3 bases: TGTGCCAGCAGTTCCGTGGCCGGGGCTGTCTCCTACGAGCAGTACTTC. Translating gives CASSSVAGAVSYEQYF. The chain links TRBV27 to TRBJ2-7, with D perhaps matching TRBD1 or TRBD2 (5 bases each). V was trimmed by 4 bases and J by 0 bases, leaving 16 bases between them. CDR1 and CDR2 (germline): MNHEY, SMNVEV (reference sequence). The CDR3 length is 16 residues.

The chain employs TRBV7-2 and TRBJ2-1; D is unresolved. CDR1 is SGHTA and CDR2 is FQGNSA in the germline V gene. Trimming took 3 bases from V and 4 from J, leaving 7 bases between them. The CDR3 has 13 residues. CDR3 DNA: TGTGCCAGCAGCTTGCAGGTTTACAATGAGCAGTTCTTC. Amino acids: CASSLQVYNEQFF.

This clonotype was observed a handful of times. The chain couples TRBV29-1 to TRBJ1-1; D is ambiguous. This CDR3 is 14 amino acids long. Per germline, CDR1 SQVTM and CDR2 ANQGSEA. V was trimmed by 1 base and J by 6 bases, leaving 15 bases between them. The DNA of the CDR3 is TGCAGCGTTGAAGTTTTCGGGAGAGTAGCTGAAGCTTTCTTT. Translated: CSVEVFGRVAEAFF.

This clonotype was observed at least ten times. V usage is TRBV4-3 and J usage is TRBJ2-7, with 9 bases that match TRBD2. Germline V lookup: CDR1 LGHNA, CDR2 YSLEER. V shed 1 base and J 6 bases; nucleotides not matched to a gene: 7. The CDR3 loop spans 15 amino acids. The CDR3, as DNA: TGCGCCAGCAGCCAAGGGCTAGCGGGAACCCCCGAGCAGTACTTC. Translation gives CASSQGLAGTPEQYF.

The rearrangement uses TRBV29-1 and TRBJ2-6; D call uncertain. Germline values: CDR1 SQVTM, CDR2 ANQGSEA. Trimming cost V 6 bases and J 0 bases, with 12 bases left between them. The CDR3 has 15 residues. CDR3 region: CSVSQILSGANVLTF. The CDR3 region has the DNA TGCAGCGTCTCACAGATTCTCTCTGGGGCCAACGTCCTGACTTTC.

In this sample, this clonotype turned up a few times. In DNA, the CDR3 is TGTGCCAGCAGCCTTGGAGGGAGGGTCTACAATGAGCAGTTCTTC. This codes for CASSLGGRVYNEQFF. V gene TRBV27 combines with J gene TRBJ2-1; 7 nucleotides line up with TRBD2. V gave up 6 bases and J gave up 3 bases; unmatched junction bases: 8. The CDR3 covers 15 residues. The germline V gene encodes CDR1 MNHEY and CDR2 SMNVEV (reference sequence).

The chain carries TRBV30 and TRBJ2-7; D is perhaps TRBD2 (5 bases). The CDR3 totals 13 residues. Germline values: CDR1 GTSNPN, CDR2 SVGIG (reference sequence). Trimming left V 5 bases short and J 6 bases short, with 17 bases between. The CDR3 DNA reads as TGTGCCTGGGATGTACGGGAACACGTCGAGCAGTACTTC. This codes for CAWDVREHVEQYF.

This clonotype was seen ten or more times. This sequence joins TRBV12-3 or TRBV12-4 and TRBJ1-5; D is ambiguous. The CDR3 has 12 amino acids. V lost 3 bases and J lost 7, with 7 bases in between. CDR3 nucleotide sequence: TGTGCCAGCAGTTTGCTGGGACAGCCCCAGCATTTT. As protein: CASSLLGQPQHF.

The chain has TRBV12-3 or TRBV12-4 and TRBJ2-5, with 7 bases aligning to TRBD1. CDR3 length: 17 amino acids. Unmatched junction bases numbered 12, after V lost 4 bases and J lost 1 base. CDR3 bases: TGTGCCAGCAGTTCCCCTCGGGGACAGCGGACCCAAGAGACCCAGTACTTC. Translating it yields CASSSPRGQRTQETQYF.

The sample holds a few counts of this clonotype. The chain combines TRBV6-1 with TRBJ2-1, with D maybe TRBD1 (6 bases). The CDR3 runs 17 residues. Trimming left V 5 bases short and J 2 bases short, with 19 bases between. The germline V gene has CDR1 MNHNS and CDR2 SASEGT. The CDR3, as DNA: TGTGCCAGCAGTCGACAGGACTCAGACATCCCCTACAATGAGCAGTTCTTC. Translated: CASSRQDSDIPYNEQFF.

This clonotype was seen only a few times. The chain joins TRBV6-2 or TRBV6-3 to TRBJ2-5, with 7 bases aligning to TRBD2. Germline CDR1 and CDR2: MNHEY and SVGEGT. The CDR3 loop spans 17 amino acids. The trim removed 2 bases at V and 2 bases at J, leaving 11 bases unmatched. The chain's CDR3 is CASSYNFGLAEQETQYF. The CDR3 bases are TGTGCCAGCAGTTACAATTTCGGGCTAGCGGAGCAAGAGACCCAGTACTTC.

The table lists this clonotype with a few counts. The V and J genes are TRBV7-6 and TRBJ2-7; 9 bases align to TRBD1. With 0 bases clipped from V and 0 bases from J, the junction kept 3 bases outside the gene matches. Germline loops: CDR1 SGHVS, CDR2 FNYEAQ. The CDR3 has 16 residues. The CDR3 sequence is CASSLASGQGSYEQYF. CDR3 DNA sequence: TGTGCCAGCAGCTTAGCCTCGGGACAGGGCTCCTACGAGCAGTACTTC.